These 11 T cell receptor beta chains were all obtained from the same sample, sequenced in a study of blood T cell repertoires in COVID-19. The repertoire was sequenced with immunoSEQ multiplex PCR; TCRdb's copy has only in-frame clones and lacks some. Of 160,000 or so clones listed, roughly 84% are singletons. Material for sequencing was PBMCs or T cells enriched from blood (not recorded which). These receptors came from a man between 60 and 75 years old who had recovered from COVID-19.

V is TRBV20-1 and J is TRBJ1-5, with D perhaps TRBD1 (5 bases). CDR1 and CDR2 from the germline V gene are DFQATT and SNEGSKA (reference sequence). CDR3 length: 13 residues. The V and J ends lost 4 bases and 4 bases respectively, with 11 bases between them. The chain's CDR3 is CSATDRSNQPQHF. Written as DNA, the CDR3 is TGCAGTGCTACTGACAGAAGTAATCAGCCCCAGCATTTT.

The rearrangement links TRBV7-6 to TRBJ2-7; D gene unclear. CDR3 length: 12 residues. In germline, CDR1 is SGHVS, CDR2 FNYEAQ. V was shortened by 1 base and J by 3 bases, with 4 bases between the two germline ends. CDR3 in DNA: TGTGCCAGCAGCTTAGTAGTCTACGAGCAGTACTTC. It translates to CASSLVVYEQYF.

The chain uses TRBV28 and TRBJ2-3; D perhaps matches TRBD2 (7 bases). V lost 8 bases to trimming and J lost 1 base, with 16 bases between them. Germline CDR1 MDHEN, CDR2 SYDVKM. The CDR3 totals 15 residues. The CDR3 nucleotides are TGTGCCAGCGGGGCGGGGGCCGGCCGCACAGATACGCAGTATTTT. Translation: CASGAGAGRTDTQYF.

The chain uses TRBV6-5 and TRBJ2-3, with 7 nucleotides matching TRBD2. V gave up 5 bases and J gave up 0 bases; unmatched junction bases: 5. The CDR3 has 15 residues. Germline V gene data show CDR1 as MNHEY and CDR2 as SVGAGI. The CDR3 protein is CASSLLASSTDTQYF. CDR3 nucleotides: TGTGCCAGCAGTCTACTAGCGTCTAGCACAGATACGCAGTATTTT.

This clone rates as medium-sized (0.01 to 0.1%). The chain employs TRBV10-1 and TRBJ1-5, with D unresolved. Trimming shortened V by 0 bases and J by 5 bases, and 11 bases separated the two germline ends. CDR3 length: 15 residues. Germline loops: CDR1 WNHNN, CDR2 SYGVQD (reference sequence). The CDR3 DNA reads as TGCGCCAGCAGTGAGTCCTTCAGGCGGGATCAGCCCCAGCATTTT. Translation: CASSESFRRDQPQHF.

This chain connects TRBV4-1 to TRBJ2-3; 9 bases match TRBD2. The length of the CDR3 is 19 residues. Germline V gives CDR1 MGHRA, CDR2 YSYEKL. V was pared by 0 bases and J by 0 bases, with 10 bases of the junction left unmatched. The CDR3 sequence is CASSQEVARLAVSTDTQYF. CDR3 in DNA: TGCGCCAGCAGCCAAGAAGTGGCCCGACTAGCGGTTAGCACAGATACGCAGTATTTT.

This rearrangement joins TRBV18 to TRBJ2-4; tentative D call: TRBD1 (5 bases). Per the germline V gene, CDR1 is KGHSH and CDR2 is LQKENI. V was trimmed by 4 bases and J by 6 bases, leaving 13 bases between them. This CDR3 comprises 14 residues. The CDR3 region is CASSREGAGNIQYF. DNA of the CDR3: TGTGCCAGCTCACGGGAAGGGGCAGGAAACATTCAGTACTTC.

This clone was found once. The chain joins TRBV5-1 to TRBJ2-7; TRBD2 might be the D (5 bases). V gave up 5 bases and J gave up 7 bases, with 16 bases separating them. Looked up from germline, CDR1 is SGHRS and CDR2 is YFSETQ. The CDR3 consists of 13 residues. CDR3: CASRNDYPVEQYF. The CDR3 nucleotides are TGCGCCAGCAGGAATGACTACCCGGTTGAGCAGTACTTC.

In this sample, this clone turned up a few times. The CDR3, as DNA: TGCGCCAGCAGCCCCGGACAGGGGGTCGGAAACACTGAAGCTTTCTTT. This sequence encodes CASSPGQGVGNTEAFF. This chain links TRBV5-1 with TRBJ1-1; 10 nucleotides agree with TRBD1. Losses at the gene ends were 4 bases for V and 2 bases for J; bases not matched to a gene: 8. Germline CDR1 is SGHRS and CDR2 is YFSETQ. CDR3 size: 16 residues.

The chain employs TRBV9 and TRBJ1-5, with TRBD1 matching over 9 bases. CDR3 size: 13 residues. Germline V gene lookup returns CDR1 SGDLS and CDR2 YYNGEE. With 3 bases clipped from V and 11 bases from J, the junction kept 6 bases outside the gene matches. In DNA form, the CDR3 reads TGTGCCAGCAGCGCGGGACAGGGTAAAACCCAGCATTTT. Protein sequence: CASSAGQGKTQHF. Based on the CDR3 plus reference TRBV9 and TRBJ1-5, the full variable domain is DSGVTQTPKHLITATGQRVTLRCSPRSGDLSVYWYQQSLDQGLQFLIQYYNGEERAKGNILERFSAQQFPDLHSELNLSSLELGDSALYFCASSAGQGKTQHFGDGTRLSIL.

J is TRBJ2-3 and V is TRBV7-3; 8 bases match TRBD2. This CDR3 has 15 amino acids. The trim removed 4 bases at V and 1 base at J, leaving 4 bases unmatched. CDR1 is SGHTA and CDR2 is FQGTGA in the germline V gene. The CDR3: CASSSLAGRTDTQYF. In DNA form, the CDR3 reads TGTGCCAGCAGCTCGTTAGCGGGGCGCACAGATACGCAGTATTTT.